The 9 T cell receptor beta chains below come from one sample, sequenced in a study of control samples from healthy donors and cancer patients. Sequencing used immunoSEQ multiplex PCR; TCRdb keeps in-frame clones, though not all of them. Of 90,000 to 110,000 clones in the sample, around 88% were seen once. Sequencing input: blood. The receptors shown here come from a woman in her fifties or sixties in good health.

The chain couples TRBV12-5 to TRBJ2-7; 8 nucleotides match TRBD1. V lost 4 bases to trimming and J lost 5 bases; unmatched junction nucleotides: 7. Germline CDR1 and CDR2: LGHNT and FRNRAP. The CDR3 covers 14 residues. CDR3: CASGSGTGLDEQYF. As DNA, the CDR3 is TGTGCTAGTGGTTCCGGGACAGGACTCGACGAGCAGTACTTC.

The genes are TRBV11-3 and TRBJ1-1, with TRBD1 as a possible D gene (5 bases). The V end was cut by 0 bases, the J end by 7 bases, with 9 bases between. The CDR3 consists of 13 residues. In germline, CDR1 is SGHNT, CDR2 YENEEA. The CDR3 bases are TGTGCCAGCAGCTTAGAGACAGAGAATGAAGCTTTCTTT. Residues: CASSLETENEAFF.

This clone was observed once. The chain has TRBV4-1 and TRBJ1-1; weak D call: TRBD1 (5 bases). The germline V gene has CDR1 MGHRA and CDR2 YSYEKL. Trimming removed 4 bases at V and 1 base at J, with 16 bases between. This CDR3 has 16 amino acids. CDR3 in amino acids: CASSPDQRRGNTEAFF. The DNA for the CDR3 is TGCGCCAGCAGCCCCGACCAAAGGAGGGGGAACACTGAAGCTTTCTTT.

The chain couples TRBV6-2 or TRBV6-3 to TRBJ2-4, with 10 bases that match TRBD2. The CDR3 runs 16 residues. Germline V gene sequence: CDR1 MNHEY, CDR2 SVGEGT. V shed 6 bases, J shed 3 bases, and the junction held 8 bases outside the gene matches. The CDR3 region has the DNA TGTGCCAGCAGCCCAGCGGGAGGGATTGGCAAAAACATTCAGTACTTC. It translates to CASSPAGGIGKNIQYF.

The gene calls are TRBV7-6 and TRBJ2-3; TRBD2 matches 13 bases. The V segment lost 2 bases and the J segment 7 bases; nucleotides outside the gene matches: 6. The CDR3 consists of 16 residues. Looked up from germline, CDR1 is SGHVS and CDR2 is FNYEAQ. CDR3: CASSLPPTSGGHTQYF. The CDR3 nucleotides are TGTGCCAGCAGCTTACCACCGACTAGCGGGGGGCATACGCAGTATTTT.

The genes are TRBV11-2 and TRBJ1-4; the match to TRBD1 covers 11 bases. CDR3 length: 15 amino acids. Germline-derived CDR1 and CDR2 are SGHAT and FQNNGV. Trimming at V came to 6 bases and at J to 5 bases, leaving 5 bases not matched to a gene. In nucleotides, the CDR3 is TGTGCCAGCAGTTGGACAGGGGGCCCAAATGAAAAACTGTTTTTT. It is translated as CASSWTGGPNEKLFF.

V gene TRBV7-3 combines with J gene TRBJ1-6, with D hard to call. Trimming took 2 bases from V and 8 from J, leaving 13 bases between them. The CDR3 consists of 15 residues. Germline assignment: CDR1 SGHTA and CDR2 FQGTGA. The CDR3 region is CASSLGGVRDSPLHF. DNA of the CDR3: TGTGCCAGCAGCTTAGGCGGCGTCCGTGATTCACCCCTCCACTTT.

The rearrangement uses TRBV6-4 and TRBJ1-1, with D unclear. Trimming took off 5 bases at V and 1 base at J, with 8 bases between the two ends. Germline CDR1 MRHNA, CDR2 SNTAGT. This CDR3 is built from 13 residues. CDR3 bases: TGTGCCAGCAGTCGAGAGGGGAACACTGAAGCTTTCTTT. This codes for CASSREGNTEAFF.

The chain combines TRBV6-5 with TRBJ2-3; TRBD1 agrees at 12 bases. V lost 10 bases to trimming and J lost 5 bases; unmatched junction nucleotides: 7. This CDR3 is built from 14 residues. The germline gives CDR1 MNHEY, CDR2 SVGAGI. This CDR3 is CATERDRGLDTQYF. Here the CDR3 DNA reads TGTGCCACCGAGAGGGACAGGGGGCTAGATACGCAGTATTTT.